A single sample gave rise to the 19 T cell receptor beta chains below, sequenced in a study of CD8 T cells in Susac syndrome. After extraction with the RNeasy kit, roughly 0.5 to 1 ug of the RNA was reverse transcribed using random hexamers. TCRdb called the immunoSEQ multiplex PCR reads again in MiXCR, with one record for every CDR3 protein. The table includes 130,000 or so distinct CDR3 sequences, around 86% detected once. Sequenced: CD8+ T cells from PBMCs. All receptors come from a human donor with multiple sclerosis.

CDR3 sequence (DNA): TGTGCCAGCAGCCTTCGAGGGACAGGGGTGGACGAGCAGTACTTC. This encodes CASSLRGTGVDEQYF. This rearrangement joins TRBV2 to TRBJ2-7, with 10 nucleotides matching TRBD1. Trimming at V came to 6 bases and at J to 5 bases, leaving 10 bases not matched to a gene. The CDR3 is 15 residues long. Germline V gene data show CDR1 as SNHLY and CDR2 as FYNNEI.

The gene calls are TRBV20-1 and TRBJ2-2; TRBD1 matches 8 bases. Germline assignment: CDR1 DFQATT and CDR2 SNEGSKA (reference sequence). The CDR3 has 17 amino acids. The J segment lost 5 bases and the V segment lost 0 bases, leaving 11 bases of the junction unmatched. The CDR3 DNA is TGCAGTGCTAGAGATTACTTCGGACAGGGAATGACCGGGGAGCTGTTTTTT. It encodes CSARDYFGQGMTGELFF.

V is TRBV6-1 and J is TRBJ2-5; 9 nucleotides agree with TRBD2. The length of the CDR3 is 15 residues. V was pared by 6 bases and J by 5 bases, with 10 bases of the junction left unmatched. Germline-derived CDR1 and CDR2 are MNHNS and SASEGT. CDR3 sequence (DNA): TGTGCCAGCAGACCAGGGACTAGCCCTTGGGAGACCCAGTACTTC. Translating it yields CASRPGTSPWETQYF.

The rearrangement links TRBV28 to TRBJ1-2; perhaps TRBD1 as D (6 bases). There are 16 residues in the CDR3. Germline values: CDR1 MDHEN, CDR2 SYDVKM. V was cut by 7 bases and J by 0 bases, with 18 bases left in between. The CDR3 DNA sequence: TGTGCCAGCAACCCTCGGACAGCCCCAGCTAACTATGGCTACACCTTC. Translation gives CASNPRTAPANYGYTF.

The chain joins TRBV6-1 to TRBJ1-1; TRBD1 aligns across 9 bases. Trimming at V came to 6 bases and at J to 5 bases, leaving 4 bases not matched to a gene. Germline CDR1 and CDR2: MNHNS and SASEGT. This CDR3 comprises 13 residues. CDR3 amino acids: CASRDRGRTEAFF. The DNA for the CDR3 is TGTGCCAGCAGGGACAGGGGAAGAACTGAAGCTTTCTTT.

The chain recombines TRBV4-3 with TRBJ1-2, with D uncertain. Between the trimmed V and J ends, which lost 0 bases and 5 bases, there was a span of 13 bases. The germline V gene encodes CDR1 LGHNA and CDR2 YSLEER. The CDR3 contains 15 residues. The CDR3 DNA is TGCGCCAGCAGCCAAGACCGCAGCATTCTATATGGCTACACCTTC. Protein product: CASSQDRSILYGYTF.

The chain recombines TRBV2 with TRBJ2-5; perhaps TRBD2 as D (7 bases). This CDR3 contains 15 residues. Germline V CDR1 and CDR2: SNHLY, FYNNEI. The V and J ends lost 7 bases and 1 base respectively, with 16 bases between them. CDR3: CASNRGGGSQETQYF. As DNA, the CDR3 is TGTGCCAGCAATCGGGGAGGGGGATCCCAAGAGACCCAGTACTTC.

The chain carries TRBV20-1 and TRBJ2-1; 10 positions match TRBD2. The CDR3 runs 14 residues. Germline assignment: CDR1 DFQATT and CDR2 SNEGSKA (reference sequence). Germline trimming cut 2 bases from V and 7 bases from J; bases unmatched to any gene: 5. CDR3 in DNA: TGCAGTGCTAGACCTCTAGCGGGAGTTAATGAGCAGTTCTTC. It specifies CSARPLAGVNEQFF.

The CDR3 region has the DNA TGTGCCAGCAGCTGGGGACTGCAAGAGACCCAGTACTTC. Amino acids: CASSWGLQETQYF. This chain uses TRBV13 with TRBJ2-5; a possible D gene is TRBD2 (6 bases). The CDR3 is 13 amino acids. V gave up 4 bases and J gave up 2 bases, with 8 bases separating them. Germline-derived CDR1 and CDR2 are PRHDT and FYEKMQ (reference sequence).

The J gene is TRBJ1-2, the V gene TRBV5-6; D is undetermined. The CDR3 sequence is 13 residues long. Germline-derived CDR1 and CDR2 are SGHDT and YYEEEE. V lost 3 bases to trimming and J lost 8 bases, with 14 bases between them. The CDR3 is CASSSTEKGGYTF. In DNA, the CDR3 is TGTGCCAGCAGCTCCACAGAGAAGGGAGGCTACACCTTC.

The J gene is TRBJ2-7, the V gene TRBV9, with D unclear. Germline V CDR1 and CDR2: SGDLS, YYNGEE. The CDR3 contains 16 residues. Trimming shortened V by 0 bases and J by 2 bases, and 15 bases separated the two germline ends. DNA for the CDR3: TGTGCCAGCAGCGTAGGTCCAGCCGTAGTTACCTACGAGCAGTACTTC. Its protein product is CASSVGPAVVTYEQYF. Full variable domain (missing parts from reference TRBV9 and TRBJ2-7): DSGVTQTPKHLITATGQRVTLRCSPRSGDLSVYWYQQSLDQGLQFLIQYYNGEERAKGNILERFSAQQFPDLHSELNLSSLELGDSALYFCASSVGPAVVTYEQYFGPGTRLTVT.

The V gene is TRBV27, the J gene TRBJ1-5; 7 bases are a match to TRBD1. V dropped 3 bases and J dropped 3; count of bases not matched to a gene: 2. CDR3 length: 14 amino acids. Germline CDR1 and CDR2: MNHEY and SMNVEV (reference sequence). This CDR3 is CASSFGTDNQPQHF. CDR3 sequence (DNA): TGTGCCAGCAGTTTCGGGACAGACAATCAGCCCCAGCATTTT.

J is TRBJ2-2 and V is TRBV20-1; 8 bases fit TRBD1. The CDR3 is 14 amino acids. Per the germline V gene, CDR1 is DFQATT and CDR2 is SNEGSKA (reference sequence). The V gene end was trimmed by 8 bases and the J gene end by 4 bases; junction bases not matched to a gene: 9. The DNA of the CDR3 is TGCAGTAAAAGACAGGGGACAGGCACCGGGGAGCTGTTTTTT. It encodes CSKRQGTGTGELFF.

This clonotype was seen a few times. This rearrangement joins TRBV9 to TRBJ2-1; 10 bases agree with TRBD2. Germline values: CDR1 SGDLS, CDR2 YYNGEE. The V and J ends lost 3 bases and 3 bases, in that order; junction bases with no gene match: 9. This CDR3 region has 17 residues. The DNA of the CDR3 is TGTGCCAGCAGCGCCCACGGACTAGCGGTTAACTACAATGAGCAGTTCTTC. The encoded protein is CASSAHGLAVNYNEQFF.

The chain employs TRBV3-1 and TRBJ1-1; D remains unclear. Trimming cost V 0 bases and J 2 bases, with 10 bases left between them. This CDR3 contains 15 residues. From germline, CDR1 is LGHDT and CDR2 YNNKEL (reference sequence). CDR3 protein: CASSQDFRVNTEAFF. The CDR3, as DNA: TGTGCCAGCAGCCAAGATTTTAGGGTTAACACTGAAGCTTTCTTT.

The chain is built from TRBV5-1 and TRBJ2-5; D is ambiguous. The CDR3 extends over 12 amino acids. Per germline, CDR1 SGHRS and CDR2 YFSETQ. Trimming cost V 4 bases and J 6 bases, with 10 bases left between them. The CDR3 DNA reads as TGCGCCAGCAGCCTCCTGGGGAAGACCCAGTACTTC. Translation: CASSLLGKTQYF.

V usage is TRBV7-9 and J usage is TRBJ1-1, with D perhaps TRBD1 (5 bases). The V end lost 7 bases, the J end lost 4 bases, and 19 bases lay between the germline ends. Germline V gene data show CDR1 as SEHNR and CDR2 as FQNEAQ (reference sequence). This CDR3 has 15 residues. The CDR3 DNA follows: TGTGCCAGCATCCCCGGGCCCGGCGGGACCACTGAAGCTTTCTTT. It translates to CASIPGPGGTTEAFF.

The chain recombines TRBV27 with TRBJ1-1; D ambiguous. The germline V gene encodes CDR1 MNHEY and CDR2 SMNVEV (reference sequence). The CDR3 extends over 13 amino acids. V gave up 3 bases and J gave up 7 bases, with 12 bases separating them. The CDR3 DNA follows: TGTGCCAGCAGTTTCAGGAAAGGGAATGAAGCTTTCTTT. Translated: CASSFRKGNEAFF.

This clonotype came up many times. The chain couples TRBV4-2 to TRBJ1-2, with a possible D match to TRBD1 (5 bases). The CDR3 is 15 residues long. V was cut by 0 bases and J by 4 bases, with 12 bases left in between. Germline values: CDR1 LGHNA, CDR2 YNFKEQ. CDR3 sequence (DNA): TGTGCCAGCAGCCAAGAGGACGGGGACGGCTATGGCTACACCTTC. Translated, it gives CASSQEDGDGYGYTF.